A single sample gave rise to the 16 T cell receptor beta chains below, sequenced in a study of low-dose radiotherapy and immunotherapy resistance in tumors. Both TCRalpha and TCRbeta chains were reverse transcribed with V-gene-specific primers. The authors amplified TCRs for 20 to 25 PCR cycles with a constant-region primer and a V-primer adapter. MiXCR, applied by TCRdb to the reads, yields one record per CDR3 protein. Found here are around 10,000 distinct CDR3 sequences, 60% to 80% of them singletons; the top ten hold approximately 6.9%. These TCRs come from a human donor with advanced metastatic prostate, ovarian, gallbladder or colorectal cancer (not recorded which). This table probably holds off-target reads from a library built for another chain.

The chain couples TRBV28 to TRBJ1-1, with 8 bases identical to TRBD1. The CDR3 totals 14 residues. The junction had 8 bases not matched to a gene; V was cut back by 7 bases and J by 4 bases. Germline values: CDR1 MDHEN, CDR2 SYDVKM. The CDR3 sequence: CASTGQGQFTEAFF. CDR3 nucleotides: TGTGCCAGCACCGGACAGGGTCAGTTCACTGAAGCTTTCTTT.

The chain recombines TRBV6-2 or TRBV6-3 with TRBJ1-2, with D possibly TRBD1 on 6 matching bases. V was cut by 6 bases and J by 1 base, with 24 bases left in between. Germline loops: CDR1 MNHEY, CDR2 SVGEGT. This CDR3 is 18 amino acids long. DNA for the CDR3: TGTGCCAGCAGCTGGAGCATGACAGGAAAAGGGGGTAACTATGGCTACACCTTC. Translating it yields CASSWSMTGKGGNYGYTF.

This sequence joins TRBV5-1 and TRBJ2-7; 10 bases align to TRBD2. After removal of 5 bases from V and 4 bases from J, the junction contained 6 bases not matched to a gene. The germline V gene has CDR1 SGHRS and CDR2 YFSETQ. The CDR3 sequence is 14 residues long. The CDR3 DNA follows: TGCGCCAGCAGGGACCCTAGCGGGAGTTACGAGCAGTACTTC. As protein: CASRDPSGSYEQYF.

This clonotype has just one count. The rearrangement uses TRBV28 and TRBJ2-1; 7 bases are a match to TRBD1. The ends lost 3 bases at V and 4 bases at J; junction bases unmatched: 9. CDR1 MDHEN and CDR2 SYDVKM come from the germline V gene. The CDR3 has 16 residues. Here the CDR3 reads CASSFYGDRLYNEQFF. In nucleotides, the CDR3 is TGTGCCAGCAGTTTTTACGGGGACAGATTATACAATGAGCAGTTCTTC. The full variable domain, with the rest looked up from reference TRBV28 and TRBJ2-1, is DVKVTQSSRYLVKRTGEKVFLECVQDMDHENMFWYRQDPGLGLRLIYFSYDVKMKEKGDIPEGYSVSREKKERFSLILESASTNQTSMYLCASSFYGDRLYNEQFFGPGTRLTVL.

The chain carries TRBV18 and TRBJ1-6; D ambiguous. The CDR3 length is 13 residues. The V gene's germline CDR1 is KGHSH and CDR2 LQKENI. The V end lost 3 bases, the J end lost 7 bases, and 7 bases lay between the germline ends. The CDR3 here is CASSPDGNSPLHF. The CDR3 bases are TGTGCCAGCTCACCGGACGGGAATTCACCCCTCCACTTT.

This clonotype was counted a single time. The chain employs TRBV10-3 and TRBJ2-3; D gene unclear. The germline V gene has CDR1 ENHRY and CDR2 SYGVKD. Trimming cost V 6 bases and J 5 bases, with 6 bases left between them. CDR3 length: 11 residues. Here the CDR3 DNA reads TGTGCCATCAGGACGGGAGATACGCAGTATTTT. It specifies CAIRTGDTQYF.

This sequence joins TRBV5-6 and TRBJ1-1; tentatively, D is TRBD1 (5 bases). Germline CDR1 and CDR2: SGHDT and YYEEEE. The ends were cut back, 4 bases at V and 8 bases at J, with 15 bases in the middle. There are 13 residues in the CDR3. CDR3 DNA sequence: TGTGCCAGCAGCCCGGTAGGTGGGGGAGAAGCTTTCTTT. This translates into CASSPVGGGEAFF.

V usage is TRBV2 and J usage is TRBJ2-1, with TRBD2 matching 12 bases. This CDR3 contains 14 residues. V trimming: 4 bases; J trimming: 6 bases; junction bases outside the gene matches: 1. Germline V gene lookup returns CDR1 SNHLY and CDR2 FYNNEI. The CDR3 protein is CASSASGGANEQFF. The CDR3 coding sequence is TGTGCCAGCAGTGCTAGCGGGGGGGCCAATGAGCAGTTCTTC. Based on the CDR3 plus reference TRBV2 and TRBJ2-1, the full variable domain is EPEVTQTPSHQVTQMGQEVILRCVPISNHLYFYWYRQILGQKVEFLVSFYNNEISEKSEIFDDQFSVERPDGSNFTLKIRSTKLEDSAMYFCASSASGGANEQFFGPGTRLTVL.

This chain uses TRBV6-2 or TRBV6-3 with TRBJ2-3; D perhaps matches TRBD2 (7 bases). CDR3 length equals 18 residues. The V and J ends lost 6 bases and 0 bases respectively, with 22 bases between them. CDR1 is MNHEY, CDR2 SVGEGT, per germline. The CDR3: CASSALPGGGSSTDTQYF. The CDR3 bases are TGTGCCAGCAGCGCTCTCCCTGGCGGGGGCTCTAGCACAGATACGCAGTATTTT.

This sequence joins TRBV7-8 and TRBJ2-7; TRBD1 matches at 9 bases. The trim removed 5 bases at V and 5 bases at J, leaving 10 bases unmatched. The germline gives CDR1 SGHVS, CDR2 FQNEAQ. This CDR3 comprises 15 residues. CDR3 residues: CASSRDGTGLDEQYF. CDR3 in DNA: TGTGCCAGCAGCCGCGACGGGACAGGGCTAGACGAGCAGTACTTC. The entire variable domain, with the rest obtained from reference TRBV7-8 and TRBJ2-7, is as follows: GAGVSQSPRYKVAKRGQDVALRCDPISGHVSLFWYQQALGQGPEFLTYFQNEAQLDKSGLPSDRFFAERPEGSVSTLKIQRTQQEDSAVYLCASSRDGTGLDEQYFGPGTRLTVT.

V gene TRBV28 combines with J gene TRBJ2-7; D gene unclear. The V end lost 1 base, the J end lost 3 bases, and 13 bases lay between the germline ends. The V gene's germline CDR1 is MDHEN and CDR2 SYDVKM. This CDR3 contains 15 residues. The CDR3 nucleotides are TGTGCCAGCAGTTTATACGATAAGGTGATCTACGAGCAGTACTTC. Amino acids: CASSLYDKVIYEQYF.

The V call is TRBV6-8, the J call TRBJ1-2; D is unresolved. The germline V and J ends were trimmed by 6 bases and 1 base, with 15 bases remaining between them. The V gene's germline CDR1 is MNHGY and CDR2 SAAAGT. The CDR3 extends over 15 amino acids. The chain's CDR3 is CASRTRETSNYGYTF. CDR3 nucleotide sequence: TGTGCCAGCAGGACGCGGGAGACAAGTAACTATGGCTACACCTTC.

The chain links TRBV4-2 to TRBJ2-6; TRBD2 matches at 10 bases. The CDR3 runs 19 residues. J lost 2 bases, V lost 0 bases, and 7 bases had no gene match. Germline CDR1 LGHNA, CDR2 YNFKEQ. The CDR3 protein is CASSQEMSGRAPGANVLTF. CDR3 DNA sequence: TGTGCCAGCAGCCAAGAGATGAGCGGGAGGGCGCCTGGGGCCAACGTCCTGACTTTC.

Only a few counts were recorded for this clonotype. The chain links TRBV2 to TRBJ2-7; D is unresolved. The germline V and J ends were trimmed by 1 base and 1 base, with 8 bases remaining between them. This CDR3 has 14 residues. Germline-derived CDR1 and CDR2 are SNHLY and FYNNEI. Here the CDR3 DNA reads TGTGCCAGCAGTGAAGATTGGAGATCCTACGAGCAGTACTTC. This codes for CASSEDWRSYEQYF.

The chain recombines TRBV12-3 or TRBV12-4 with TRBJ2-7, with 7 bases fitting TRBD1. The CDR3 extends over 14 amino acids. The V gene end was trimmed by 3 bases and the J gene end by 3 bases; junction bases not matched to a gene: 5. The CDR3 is CASSFLHRGYEQYF. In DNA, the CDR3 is TGTGCCAGCAGTTTTCTGCACAGGGGCTACGAGCAGTACTTC.

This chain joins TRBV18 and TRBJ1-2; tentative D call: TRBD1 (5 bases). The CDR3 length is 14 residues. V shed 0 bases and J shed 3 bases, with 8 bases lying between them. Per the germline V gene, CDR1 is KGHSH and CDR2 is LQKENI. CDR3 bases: TGTGCCAGCTCACCACCCGCGGGGCACTATGGCTACACCTTC. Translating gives CASSPPAGHYGYTF.